This TCR beta chain originates from a study of cytomegalovirus exposure and HLA in healthy donors. The PCR employed 60 Vbeta primers together with 13 Jbeta primers. The repertoire was sequenced with immunoSEQ multiplex PCR; TCRdb's copy has only in-frame clones and lacks some. Here the sample table reports fewer than 150,000 clones. The origin of this receptor is an older woman in good health and CMV-seronegative. Source material: PBMCs.

The DNA for the CDR3 is TGCGCCAGCAGCTTGTTCGCGGGAGGCCTTACTGACAACAATGAGCAGTTCTTC. This codes for CASSLFAGGLTDNNEQFF. The chain carries TRBV5-1 and TRBJ2-1; TRBD2 matches at 8 bases. This CDR3 has 18 residues. CDR1 is SGHRS and CDR2 is YFSETQ in the germline V gene. The junction had 14 bases not matched to a gene; V was cut back by 1 base and J by 5 bases. The full variable domain, in which reference TRBV5-1 and TRBJ2-1 provide the parts outside the CDR3, is KAGVTQTPRYLIKTRGQQVTLSCSPISGHRSVSWYQQTPGQGLQFLFEYFSETQRNKGNFPGRFSGRQFSNSRSEMNVSTLELGDSALYLCASSLFAGGLTDNNEQFFGPGTRLTVL.